This record concerns one T cell receptor (beta chain) sequence. Its antigen is still unknown. The V gene's germline CDR1 is SGHDT and CDR2 YYEEEE. Trimming removed 5 bases at V and 2 bases at J, with 10 bases between. The CDR3 has 14 residues. These data come from a study of T cell repertoires in cytomegalovirus infection. Looking at the study overall: Recently identified HLA-C-restricted and well-studied HLA-B-restricted CMV epitopes were used. Indicated by public TCR beta signatures were CMV infection and matching HLA type.

MiXCR was run by TCRdb on the reads, yielding one entry per CDR3 protein. The data contain about 83,000 distinct CDR3 sequences, 20% to 30% of them singletons. The receptor comes from a human donor in good health (CMV status not recorded). Some clones in this sample may be carry-over from other donors' samples. This sequence joins TRBV5-6 and TRBJ1-4, with D perhaps TRBD1 (5 bases). The sequencing used CD8+ T cells from cultured PBMCs, collected from culture after CMV antigen stimulation. The CDR3 coding sequence is TGTGCCAGCAGAATGGGACCGACTAATGAAAAACTGTTTTTT. Translating gives CASRMGPTNEKLFF. The whole variable domain, filled in from reference TRBV5-6 and TRBJ1-4, reads DAGVTQSPTHLIKTRGQQVTLRCSPKSGHDTVSWYQQALGQGPQFIFQYYEEEERQRGNFPDRFSGHQFPNYSSELNVNALLLGDSALYLCASRMGPTNEKLFFGSGTQLSVL.